The 23 T cell receptor beta chains listed next were all sequenced from one sample in a study of patients and donors after allogeneic stem cell transplantation. One entry per CDR3 protein results from TCRdb running MiXCR on the RT-PCR reads. The table has about 960,000 distinct CDR3 sequences, approximately 18% seen once. Sequencing input: blood, either unsorted or a sorted T cell fraction (not recorded which). All receptors come from a human donor who was either an allogeneic HSCT recipient or a stem cell or donor lymphocyte infusion donor (not recorded which). It is not recorded whose cells these are; they may come from a transplant donor.

The table lists this clonotype with a few counts. The chain combines TRBV6-5 with TRBJ2-1; 13 bases are shared with TRBD2. Germline trimming cut 2 bases from V and 6 bases from J; bases unmatched to any gene: 7. The CDR3 totals 17 residues. Germline values: CDR1 MNHEY, CDR2 SVGAGI. CDR3 loop: CASSYRTTSGRRNEQFF. CDR3 coding DNA: TGTGCCAGCAGTTACCGAACGACTAGCGGGAGGCGCAATGAGCAGTTCTTC.

This clonotype occurred a few times. The chain joins TRBV7-9 to TRBJ1-4; TRBD1 is a possible D gene (5 bases). V was trimmed by 2 bases and J by 8 bases, leaving 9 bases between them. The CDR3 is made up of 13 amino acids. Germline lookup yields CDR1 SEHNR and CDR2 FQNEAQ (reference sequence). The CDR3 DNA sequence: TGTGCCAGCAGCTTACGGGGGGAGGAAAAACTGTTTTTT. Protein sequence: CASSLRGEEKLFF. Based on the CDR3 plus reference TRBV7-9 and TRBJ1-4, the full variable domain is DTGVSQNPRHKITKRGQNVTFRCDPISEHNRLYWYRQTLGQGPEFLTYFQNEAQLEKSRLLSDRFSAERPKGSFSTLEIQRTEQGDSAMYLCASSLRGEEKLFFGSGTQLSVL.

The rearrangement uses TRBV7-3 and TRBJ2-2; D is undetermined. From germline, CDR1 is SGHTA and CDR2 FQGTGA. This CDR3 is built from 15 residues. Trimming stripped 6 bases from V and 3 bases from J, with 14 bases between. The CDR3 here is CASSQQPLYTGELFF. The DNA of the CDR3 is TGTGCCAGCAGTCAACAGCCATTGTACACCGGGGAGCTGTTTTTT.

V is TRBV30 and J is TRBJ2-7; maybe TRBD2 (5 bases). V was clipped by 5 bases and J by 2 bases, with 19 bases between them. In germline, CDR1 is GTSNPN, CDR2 SVGIG (reference sequence). There are 15 residues in the CDR3. As DNA, the CDR3 is TGTGCCTGGGGGAGCAAGGGCGTAGGACCCTACGAGCAGTACTTC. This encodes CAWGSKGVGPYEQYF.

This clonotype was picked up many times. This rearrangement joins TRBV12-3 or TRBV12-4 to TRBJ2-3; 16 positions agree with TRBD2. V lost 4 bases, J lost 0 bases, and 4 bases stayed unmatched. There are 18 residues in the CDR3. The CDR3 DNA reads TGTGCCAGCAGTTCGGGACTAGCGGGAGGGCTAAGCACAGATACGCAGTATTTT. It translates to CASSSGLAGGLSTDTQYF.

This clonotype has a handful of counts. This chain joins TRBV20-1 and TRBJ2-3; no reliable D call. Trimming cost V 0 bases and J 0 bases, with 10 bases left between them. The CDR3 has 15 amino acids. Germline loops: CDR1 DFQATT, CDR2 SNEGSKA (reference sequence). The CDR3: CSARDRATSTDTQYF. The CDR3 nucleotides are TGCAGTGCTAGAGATCGGGCAACTAGCACAGATACGCAGTATTTT.

At least ten counts were recorded for this clonotype. The chain combines TRBV12-3 or TRBV12-4 with TRBJ2-1, with TRBD1 identical over 7 bases. Unmatched junction bases numbered 9, after V lost 10 bases and J lost 0 bases. CDR3 size: 15 residues. The CDR3 reads CATNSRDSSYNEQFF. CDR3 DNA: TGTGCCACCAACTCCCGGGACAGCTCCTACAATGAGCAGTTCTTC.

This chain connects TRBV18 to TRBJ2-6; 7 bases are a match to TRBD1. Germline values: CDR1 KGHSH, CDR2 LQKENI. The CDR3 has 17 residues. The J segment lost 1 base and the V segment lost 3 bases, leaving 6 bases of the junction unmatched. CDR3 bases: TGTGCCAGCTCACCGCCGGGACAGCCTTCTGGGGCCAACGTCCTGACTTTC. It yields the protein CASSPPGQPSGANVLTF.

There are a few counts of this clonotype. The chain employs TRBV6-1 and TRBJ1-3; possible D gene TRBD1, 6 bases. Per germline, CDR1 MNHNS and CDR2 SASEGT. This CDR3 region has 15 residues. The ends were cut back, 5 bases at V and 0 bases at J, with 11 bases in the middle. CDR3: CASSTRGYSGNTIYF. The CDR3 DNA reads as TGTGCCAGCAGTACTAGGGGGTACTCTGGAAACACCATATATTTT.

The rearrangement links TRBV28 to TRBJ2-5; 7 nucleotides line up with TRBD1. CDR1 and CDR2 (germline): MDHEN, SYDVKM. CDR3 length: 14 amino acids. The trim removed 7 bases at V and 3 bases at J, leaving 8 bases unmatched. The CDR3 DNA reads TGTGCCAGCACCCCGGACAGGCAAGAAGAGACCCAGTACTTC. It is translated as CASTPDRQEETQYF.

This chain uses TRBV20-1 with TRBJ2-7; 9 bases line up with TRBD1. The CDR3 runs 14 residues. CDR1 DFQATT and CDR2 SNEGSKA come from the germline V gene (reference sequence). The junction had 2 bases not matched to a gene; V was cut back by 0 bases and J by 2 bases. The CDR3 sequence: CSAREGTGTYEQYF. In DNA form, the CDR3 reads TGCAGTGCTAGAGAGGGGACAGGGACCTACGAGCAGTACTTC.

The chain joins TRBV7-9 to TRBJ2-2; D is uncertain. The CDR3 is made up of 14 amino acids. Trimming cost V 6 bases and J 0 bases, with 8 bases left between them. In germline, CDR1 is SEHNR, CDR2 FQNEAQ (reference sequence). CDR3 in DNA: TGTGCCAGCAGGTGGACGGCGAACACCGGGGAGCTGTTTTTT. It yields the protein CASRWTANTGELFF.

This clonotype turned up a few times. The chain has TRBV2 and TRBJ1-4; D possibly corresponds to TRBD1 (6 bases). Trimming shortened V by 6 bases and J by 5 bases, and 10 bases separated the two germline ends. CDR3 length equals 13 residues. In germline, CDR1 is SNHLY, CDR2 FYNNEI. Here the CDR3 DNA reads TGTGCCAGCAGCGGACAGAACAATGAAAAACTGTTTTTT. Residues: CASSGQNNEKLFF.

This clonotype was seen a handful of times. The CDR3 DNA is TGTGCCAGCACCCCCACGGGCAGGGCCTTCTATGGCTACACCTTC. This sequence encodes CASTPTGRAFYGYTF. V usage is TRBV6-1 and J usage is TRBJ1-2; maybe TRBD1 (5 bases). The CDR3 spans 15 residues. Germline assignment: CDR1 MNHNS and CDR2 SASEGT. Between the trimmed V and J ends, which lost 7 bases and 4 bases, there was a span of 19 bases.

The sample holds a few counts of this clonotype. The V and J genes are TRBV6-1 and TRBJ1-1; D remains unclear. This CDR3 comprises 14 residues. The germline CDR1 and CDR2 sequences are MNHNS and SASEGT. V was shortened by 7 bases and J by 0 bases, with 12 bases between the two germline ends. CDR3 nucleotides: TGTGCCAGCACCCGTGGCACGGTGAACACTGAAGCTTTCTTT. Amino acids: CASTRGTVNTEAFF.

A few counts support this clonotype. Here the CDR3 reads CSARGLSNYGYTF. The CDR3 bases are TGCAGTGCTAGGGGTTTAAGTAACTATGGCTACACCTTC. V usage is TRBV20-1 and J usage is TRBJ1-2; D is uncertain. Germline V lookup: CDR1 DFQATT, CDR2 SNEGSKA (reference sequence). V was cut by 3 bases and J by 1 base, with 9 bases left in between. The CDR3 sequence is 13 residues long.

The V call is TRBV21-1, the J call TRBJ2-5; TRBD2, the table's D call, lacks a check against the DNA. TRBV21-1 constitutes a pseudogene. There are 16 residues in the CDR3. For the CDR3, the DNA is TGTGCCAGCAGCAAAACGGGAGACAGTAGTGGGGAGACCCAGTACTTC. It translates to CASSKTGDSSGETQYF.

This chain joins TRBV5-6 and TRBJ2-7, with TRBD2 matching over 13 bases. J was trimmed by 4 bases and V by 1 base; bases with no gene match: 11. The CDR3 covers 18 residues. Germline assignment: CDR1 SGHDT and CDR2 YYEEEE. CDR3 sequence: CASSLHTSGGALRYEQYF. CDR3 DNA: TGTGCCAGCAGCTTGCATACTAGCGGGGGGGCGCTTCGGTACGAGCAGTACTTC.

The CDR3 DNA follows: TGTGCCAGCAGCTCAGAGGGTCCGGGTAAGGAGCAGTACTTC. Its translation: CASSSEGPGKEQYF. V usage is TRBV7-9 and J usage is TRBJ2-7, with D perhaps TRBD2 (5 bases). V was cut by 4 bases and J by 7 bases, with 17 bases left in between. This CDR3 has 14 residues. The germline V gene has CDR1 SEHNR and CDR2 FQNEAQ (reference sequence).

V gene TRBV12-3 or TRBV12-4 combines with J gene TRBJ1-4; TRBD1 agrees at 8 bases. With V trimmed by 1 base and J by 4 bases, 8 bases remained unmatched. The CDR3 spans 17 residues. CDR3 residues: CASSLDEWTGFNEKLFF. The DNA for the CDR3 is TGTGCCAGCAGTTTAGATGAGTGGACAGGGTTTAATGAAAAACTGTTTTTT.

The chain employs TRBV3-1 and TRBJ1-4, with D hard to call. Germline CDR1 and CDR2: LGHDT and YNNKEL (reference sequence). With 4 bases removed from V and 7 bases from J, the gap between germline ends came to 10 bases. CDR3 length: 13 amino acids. CDR3 nucleotides: TGTGCCAGCAGCCTAGGACCGGGTGAAAAACTGTTTTTT. This codes for CASSLGPGEKLFF.

This clonotype has ten or more counts. V usage is TRBV12-3 or TRBV12-4 and J usage is TRBJ2-3, with D unclear. The CDR3 extends over 13 amino acids. V lost 8 bases and J lost 3, with 12 bases in between. The chain's CDR3 is CASRPGETDTQYF. The CDR3 region has the DNA TGTGCCAGCCGACCAGGAGAGACAGATACGCAGTATTTT.

Here the CDR3 DNA reads TGCGCCAGCGGGACTAGTTGGGCCAATGAGCAGTTCTTC. Translating it yields CASGTSWANEQFF. This chain links TRBV5-1 with TRBJ2-1; 8 nucleotides agree with TRBD2. Losses at the gene ends were 7 bases for V and 6 bases for J; bases not matched to a gene: 6. The CDR3 length is 13 residues. The germline gives CDR1 SGHRS, CDR2 YFSETQ.